This TCR beta chain was identified during a study of cytotoxic CD8 clonotypes in ibrutinib-treated CLL (dated by TCRdb to the early 2020s). Background for the entire study: In this cohort, some 16 patients were treatment-naive and ten to eleven were relapsed/refractory, while about 17 had unmutated IGHV. Of the 86 people in the trial, around 26 had longitudinal samples available. Response samples were obtained after a median of 12 months of treatment, with a range of roughly 6 to 40 months. All remission and progressive disease samples were collected while patients were still receiving ibrutinib. Responses were partial in roughly 24 patients and complete in 2; after median 68 months follow-up, about 14 stayed in remission and some twelve progressed. Cryopreserved peripheral blood mononuclear cells were obtained before treatment, at response, and at either sustained remission or disease progression. Samples averaged 255,043 productive templates and tens of thousands of productive rearrangements. What the study reported, not specific to this receptor: Sustained-remission and progressing patients did not have matched sampling times, and lymph node repertoires were not examined. Baseline clonality exceeded that of age-matched healthy donors and correlated strongly with circulating CD8+ T-cell counts. At ibrutinib response clonality went up, during sustained remission it held steady, and at progression it dropped back toward baseline. Public clonotypes were found to be uncommon and were observed to contract or remain stable during treatment; the increase in clonality was shown to reflect expansion of private clonotypes at ibrutinib response.

For TCR beta library preparation, about 2.2 micrograms of genomic DNA were extracted from the cryopreserved PBMCs. Longitudinal blood samples from CLL patients on ibrutinib monotherapy underwent high-throughput TCR beta sequencing. The patients took part in an open-label, single-center phase 2 trial of ibrutinib monotherapy. With respect to this clone: Its antigen is still unknown. The sample holds no much larger clone one base away, and base qualities are not on file.

Each clonotype received, on average, about 10x coverage in deep resolution sequencing performed on a MiSeq, where the target depth lay between 1 in 1 million and 1 in 200,000 T cells. TCR beta libraries were generated with the immunoSEQ hsTCRB Kit. Regarding the original processing steps: The data were analyzed with ImmunoSEQ Analyzer and ImmunoSEQ Data Assistant, and V, D and J gene assignments followed IMGT definitions. Clonality, which ranges from 0 to 1, was calculated by subtracting the normalized Shannon entropy of productive rearrangement frequencies from one. Public clonotype analysis was restricted to overrepresented clonotypes comprising at least 0.05% of each patient's repertoire. Approximately 13 age-matched healthy donor repertoires from immuneACCESS served as clonality controls. As stored in TCRdb, this immuneACCESS dataset retains in-frame rearrangements with V and J assigned. A fraction of the clones does not appear; measured against another copy, unresolved V genes explain less than half of the discrepancy, and the remainder lacks a known reason. V, J and clone size are those of that table, while D and trimming were read from the DNA. Present in this sample are a few hundred thousand clones, around 66% of which were seen just once. The ten biggest clones cover roughly 6.8% of the sample.

The CDR3 sequence holds 14 residues, the cysteine and phenylalanine included. Only the CDR3 region is kept as DNA, spanning 42 bases read in frame from base 1. CDR1 and CDR2 are drawn from the germline V gene: MGHRA, YSYEKL. Cut back by 1 base and 3 bases, the V and J ends lie 9 bases apart. The source is a human donor with chronic lymphocytic leukemia. Sequenced here: PBMCs, sampled after 36 months of ibrutinib treatment. The rearranged segments are TRBV4-1 and TRBJ2-5, with a weak D call of TRBD1 (6 bases match). In nucleotide form, the sequence is TGCGCCAGCAGCCAAGTCCCAGGGGAAGAGACCCAGTACTTC. Its product reads: CASSQVPGEETQYF.